This T cell receptor (beta chain) was observed in a study of shared clonotypes between healthy human individuals. Study context: CD4 naive cells filled three plates per donor, CD4 memory three, CD8 naive two and CD8 memory one.

As to this clone: Antigen specificity is unknown.

Only in-frame clones appear in the TCRdb table, and some are missing; sequencing was by immunoSEQ multiplex PCR. The profile shows about 2,200,000 clones, more than 85% of them singletons. The naive CD8 subset, CD45RO-negative cells positively selected for CCR7, excluded terminally differentiated effector memory CD45RA+ cells. The study drew all its donors from Caucasian adults living in Nashville, Tennessee. The CDR3 covers 16 residues. CDR1 is SGDLS, CDR2 YYNGEE, per germline. The V segment lost 2 bases and the J segment 6 bases; nucleotides outside the gene matches: 10. Study-level results: Specimens sampled were limited to blood, with tissue repertoires likely differing.

This chain links TRBV9 with TRBJ2-3; 9 nucleotides agree with TRBD2. The sequence came from a young man in good health. Some clones in this sample may be carry-over from other donors' samples. Sequencing was carried out using naive CD8+ T cells from PBMCs. CDR3 sequence (DNA): TGTGCCAGCAGCGTCCGCCCTAGCGGGATAAGGGATACGCAGTATTTT. Protein sequence: CASSVRPSGIRDTQYF.